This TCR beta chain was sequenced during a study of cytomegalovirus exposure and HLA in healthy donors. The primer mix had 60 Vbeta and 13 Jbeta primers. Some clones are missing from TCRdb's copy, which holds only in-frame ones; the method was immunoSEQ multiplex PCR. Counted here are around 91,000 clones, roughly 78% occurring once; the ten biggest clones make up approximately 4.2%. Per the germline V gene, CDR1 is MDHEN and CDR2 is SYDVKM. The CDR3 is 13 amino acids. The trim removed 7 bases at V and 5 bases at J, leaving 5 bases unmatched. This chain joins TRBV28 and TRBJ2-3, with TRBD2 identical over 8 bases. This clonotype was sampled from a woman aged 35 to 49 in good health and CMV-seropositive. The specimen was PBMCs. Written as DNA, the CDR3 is TGTGCCAGCACCGGACTAGCCGTAGATACGCAGTATTTT. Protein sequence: CASTGLAVDTQYF. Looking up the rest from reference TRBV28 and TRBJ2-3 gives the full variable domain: DVKVTQSSRYLVKRTGEKVFLECVQDMDHENMFWYRQDPGLGLRLIYFSYDVKMKEKGDIPEGYSVSREKKERFSLILESASTNQTSMYLCASTGLAVDTQYFGPGTRLTVL.